Shown below are 4 T cell receptor beta chains from a single sample sequenced in a study of cytomegalovirus exposure and HLA in healthy donors. Only in-frame clones appear in the TCRdb table, and some are missing; sequencing was by immunoSEQ multiplex PCR. This table has 150,000 to 200,000 clones, more than 80% appearing once. Specimen: PBMCs. All receptors derive from a man aged 18 to 29 in good health and CMV-seropositive.

This rearrangement joins TRBV6-5 to TRBJ2-5, with D possibly being TRBD1 (6 bases). The CDR3 contains 14 residues. The V and J ends lost 7 bases and 2 bases respectively, with 14 bases between them. CDR1 MNHEY and CDR2 SVGAGI come from the germline V gene. CDR3 loop: CASTPNRVQETQYF. The CDR3 nucleotides are TGTGCCAGCACCCCAAACAGGGTTCAAGAGACCCAGTACTTC.

V is TRBV5-1 and J is TRBJ2-7; D call uncertain. The CDR3 is made up of 12 amino acids. Per germline, CDR1 SGHRS and CDR2 YFSETQ. The germline V and J ends were trimmed by 0 bases and 2 bases, with 3 bases remaining between them. In nucleotides, the CDR3 is TGCGCCAGCAGCTTGGACACCTACGAGCAGTACTTC. Amino acids: CASSLDTYEQYF.

This clone was picked up one time. The chain combines TRBV6-1 with TRBJ1-5, with 7 bases matching TRBD1. The length of the CDR3 is 14 residues. Per the germline V gene, CDR1 is MNHNS and CDR2 is SASEGT. V shed 6 bases, J shed 7 bases, and the junction held 9 bases outside the gene matches. The CDR3 sequence: CASRKDRVEQPQHF. The DNA for the CDR3 is TGTGCCAGCAGGAAAGACAGGGTCGAACAGCCCCAGCATTTT.

The chain joins TRBV4-3 to TRBJ1-2, with D perhaps matching TRBD1 (6 bases). Trimming shortened V by 2 bases and J by 4 bases, and 20 bases separated the two germline ends. The CDR3 has 17 amino acids. The germline V gene has CDR1 LGHNA and CDR2 YSLEER. The chain's CDR3 is CASSQQPAGRGSYGYTF. For the CDR3, the DNA is TGCGCCAGCAGCCAACAACCGGCGGGCAGGGGTAGCTATGGCTACACCTTC.